The 17 T cell receptor beta chains below were found in one sample sequenced in a study of blood T cell repertoires in COVID-19. Only in-frame clones appear in the TCRdb table, and some are missing; sequencing was by immunoSEQ multiplex PCR. Among approximately 200,000 clones listed, roughly 89% were seen once. The sample comprised PBMCs or T cells enriched from blood (not recorded which). All receptors come from a woman in her 40s with acute COVID-19.

This chain joins TRBV30 and TRBJ1-6, with 8 bases fitting TRBD1. The V gene's germline CDR1 is GTSNPN and CDR2 SVGIG (reference sequence). V lost 7 bases to trimming and J lost 10 bases; unmatched junction nucleotides: 12. The CDR3 totals 14 residues. CDR3 in amino acids: CASGGQGAESPLHF. CDR3 nucleotides: TGTGCCTCCGGCGGCCAGGGGGCGGAATCACCCCTCCACTTT.

The chain joins TRBV5-1 to TRBJ2-1, with D hard to call. Trimming took off 6 bases at V and 4 bases at J, with 17 bases between the two ends. The germline V gene encodes CDR1 SGHRS and CDR2 YFSETQ. This CDR3 comprises 15 residues. The CDR3 loop is CASTRLVGNYNEQFF. The CDR3 nucleotides read TGCGCCAGCACCCGGTTAGTGGGCAATTACAATGAGCAGTTCTTC.

The chain recombines TRBV10-2 with TRBJ2-1, with 9 bases matching TRBD2. The V segment lost 5 bases and the J segment 6 bases; nucleotides outside the gene matches: 8. This CDR3 contains 15 residues. Germline V CDR1 and CDR2: WSHSY, SAAADI. The CDR3 reads CASSKGNSGGNEQFF. DNA of the CDR3: TGCGCCAGCAGTAAAGGAAATAGCGGGGGCAATGAGCAGTTCTTC.

The J gene is TRBJ2-2, the V gene TRBV15; tentatively, D is TRBD1 (6 bases). The CDR3 length is 12 residues. Trimming stripped 4 bases from V and 7 bases from J, with 7 bases between. Looked up from germline, CDR1 is LNHNV and CDR2 is YYDKDF (reference sequence). The DNA of the CDR3 is TGTGCCACCAGCAAGGACAGCGGGGAGCTGTTTTTT. Its translation: CATSKDSGELFF.

The J gene is TRBJ2-6, the V gene TRBV18; D is unresolved. V lost 0 bases to trimming and J lost 1 base, with 10 bases between them. The CDR3 covers 17 residues. The germline V gene has CDR1 KGHSH and CDR2 LQKENI. Here the CDR3 DNA reads TGTGCCAGCTCACCACCCCAACTAACTTCTGGGGCCAACGTCCTGACTTTC. Residues: CASSPPQLTSGANVLTF.

Note on this clone: At one end the junction does not follow the germline gene, possibly because of a read error. The chain has TRBV5-5 and TRBJ1-6; no clear D. CDR3 length: 15 residues. CDR1 is SGHKS, CDR2 YYEKEE, per germline (reference sequence). CDR3: CASSLYQEGNSPLHF. Here the CDR3 DNA reads TGTGCTAGCAGCTTGTACCAGGAGGGTAATTCACCCCTCCACTTT.

This chain links TRBV13 with TRBJ2-2, with TRBD2 identical over 11 bases. J lost 4 bases, V lost 6 bases, and 4 bases had no gene match. Germline V CDR1 and CDR2: PRHDT, FYEKMQ (reference sequence). The CDR3 contains 15 residues. This CDR3 reads CASRRTSGFTGELFF. CDR3 bases: TGTGCCAGCAGAAGGACTAGCGGGTTCACCGGGGAGCTGTTTTTT.

This chain links TRBV28 with TRBJ1-6; 10 bases are shared with TRBD1. Germline V gene data show CDR1 as MDHEN and CDR2 as SYDVKM. V gave up 5 bases and J gave up 7 bases; unmatched junction bases: 11. The CDR3 totals 17 residues. CDR3 in DNA: TGTGCCAGCAGTAAACCGGGACAGGGGATGGAAAATTCACCCCTCCACTTT. As protein: CASSKPGQGMENSPLHF.

The chain carries TRBV5-1 and TRBJ2-2; tentatively, D is TRBD1 (5 bases). Germline V CDR1 and CDR2: SGHRS, YFSETQ. This CDR3 contains 14 residues. V was pared by 3 bases and J by 0 bases, with 6 bases between. The CDR3 DNA reads as TGCGCCAGCAGCTCGACAGCGAACACCGGGGAGCTGTTTTTT. It is translated as CASSSTANTGELFF.

The J gene is TRBJ2-7, the V gene TRBV4-3, with 7 bases identical to TRBD2. The CDR3 totals 17 residues. Trimming removed 0 bases from V and 3 bases from J; junction bases left unmatched: 11. Germline V lookup: CDR1 LGHNA, CDR2 YSLEER. CDR3 loop: CASSQDSTAGAFYEQYF. In DNA, the CDR3 is TGCGCCAGCAGCCAAGATTCAACGGCGGGAGCGTTCTACGAGCAGTACTTC.

The table lists this clone with a few counts. The sample contains more than one DNA sequence encoding this CDR3. J is TRBJ1-4 and V is TRBV28; 9 nucleotides match TRBD1. There are 16 residues in the CDR3. Germline lookup yields CDR1 MDHEN and CDR2 SYDVKM. Losses at the gene ends were 4 bases for V and 2 bases for J; bases not matched to a gene: 5. DNA for the CDR3: TGTGCCAGCAGTTCCCTACAGGGGGCGACTAATGAAAAACTGTTTTTT. It codes for CASSSLQGATNEKLFF.

V and J are TRBV4-1 and TRBJ1-2; D perhaps matches TRBD1 (5 bases). Trimming removed 0 bases from V and 0 bases from J, with 5 bases in between. Looked up from germline, CDR1 is MGHRA and CDR2 is YSYEKL. This CDR3 spans 14 amino acids. In DNA form, the CDR3 reads TGCGCCAGCAGCCAAGACAGGGCTAACTATGGCTACACCTTC. Its protein is CASSQDRANYGYTF.

In its sample, this clone was seen a few times. The chain couples TRBV3-1 (or the pseudogene TRBV3-2) to TRBJ2-7; TRBD2 agrees at 8 bases. CDR3 size: 15 residues. The V segment lost 2 bases and the J segment 2 bases; nucleotides outside the gene matches: 5. CDR1 LGHDT and CDR2 YNNKEL come from the germline V gene (reference sequence). DNA for the CDR3: TGTGCCAGCAGCCAAAGCGCCGGGGGGGCCTACGAGCAGTACTTC. Translation: CASSQSAGGAYEQYF.

The chain is built from TRBV7-6 and TRBJ1-3; no reliable D call. The CDR3 length is 16 residues. Trimming took 1 base from V and 0 from J, leaving 10 bases between them. Germline V gives CDR1 SGHVS, CDR2 FNYEAQ. CDR3 in DNA: TGTGCCAGCAGCTTAGGAGGTGCGGACTCTGGAAACACCATATATTTT. Its protein product is CASSLGGADSGNTIYF.

The chain employs TRBV9 and TRBJ2-1, with a weak D call TRBD1 (5 bases). Per germline, CDR1 SGDLS and CDR2 YYNGEE. With 4 bases removed from V and 2 bases from J, the gap between germline ends came to 13 bases. The CDR3 length is 15 residues. The CDR3 region is CASSPRQGTYNEQFF. The CDR3 DNA follows: TGTGCCAGCAGCCCACGTCAGGGTACCTACAATGAGCAGTTCTTC.

The chain combines TRBV29-1 with TRBJ2-3; TRBD2 aligns across 8 bases. This CDR3 comprises 15 residues. The germline gives CDR1 SQVTM, CDR2 ANQGSEA. The trim removed 4 bases at V and 6 bases at J, leaving 12 bases unmatched. CDR3 DNA: TGCAGCGTTGGAGTCCTCAGCGGGGGTGATGATACGCAGTATTTT. Translated, it gives CSVGVLSGGDDTQYF.

The chain carries TRBV2 and TRBJ2-2, with TRBD2 matching 11 bases. The length of the CDR3 is 15 residues. Germline CDR1 is SNHLY and CDR2 is FYNNEI. Losses at the gene ends were 6 bases for V and 4 bases for J; bases not matched to a gene: 4. The CDR3 DNA sequence: TGTGCCAGCAGACGAGGACTAGCGGGCACCGGGGAGCTGTTTTTT. Amino acids: CASRRGLAGTGELFF.